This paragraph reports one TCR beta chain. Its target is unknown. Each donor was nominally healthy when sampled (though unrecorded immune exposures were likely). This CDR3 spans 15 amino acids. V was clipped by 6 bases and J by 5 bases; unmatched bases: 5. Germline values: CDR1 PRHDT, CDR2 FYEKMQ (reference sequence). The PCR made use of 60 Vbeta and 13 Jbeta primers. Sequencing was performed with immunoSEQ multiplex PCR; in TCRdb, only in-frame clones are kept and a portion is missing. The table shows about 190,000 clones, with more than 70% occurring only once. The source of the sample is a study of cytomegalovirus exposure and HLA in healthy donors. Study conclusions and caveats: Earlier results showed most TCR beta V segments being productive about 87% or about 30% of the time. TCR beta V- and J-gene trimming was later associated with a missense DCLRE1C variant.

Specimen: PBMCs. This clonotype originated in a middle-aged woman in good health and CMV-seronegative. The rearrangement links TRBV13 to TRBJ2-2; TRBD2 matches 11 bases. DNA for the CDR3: TGTGCCAGCAGGCTGACTAGCGGGAAAACCGGGGAGCTGTTTTTT. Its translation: CASRLTSGKTGELFF.